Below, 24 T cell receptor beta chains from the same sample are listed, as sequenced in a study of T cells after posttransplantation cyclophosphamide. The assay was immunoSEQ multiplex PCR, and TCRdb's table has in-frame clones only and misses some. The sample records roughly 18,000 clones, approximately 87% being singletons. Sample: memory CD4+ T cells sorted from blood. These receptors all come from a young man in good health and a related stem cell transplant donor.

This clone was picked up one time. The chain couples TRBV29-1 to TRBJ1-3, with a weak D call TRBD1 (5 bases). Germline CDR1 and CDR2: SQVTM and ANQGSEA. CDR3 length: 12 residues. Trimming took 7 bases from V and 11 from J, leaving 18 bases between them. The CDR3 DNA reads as TGCAGCGCTGGGGCCCCCGAGGTCCCCATATATTTT. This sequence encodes CSAGAPEVPIYF. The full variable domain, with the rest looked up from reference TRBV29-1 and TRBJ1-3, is SAVISQKPSRDICQRGTSLTIQCQVDSQVTMMFWYRQQPGQSLTLIATANQGSEATYESGFVIDKFPISRPNLTFSTLTVSNMSPEDSSIYLCSAGAPEVPIYFGEGSWLTVV.

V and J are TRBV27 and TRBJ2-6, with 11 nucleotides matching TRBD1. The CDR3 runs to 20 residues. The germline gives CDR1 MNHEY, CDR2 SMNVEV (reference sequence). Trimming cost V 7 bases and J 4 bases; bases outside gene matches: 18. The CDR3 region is CASKPRSRGTGGSGANVLTF. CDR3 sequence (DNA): TGTGCCAGCAAGCCCAGGAGCCGCGGGACAGGGGGTTCAGGGGCCAACGTCCTGACTTTC.

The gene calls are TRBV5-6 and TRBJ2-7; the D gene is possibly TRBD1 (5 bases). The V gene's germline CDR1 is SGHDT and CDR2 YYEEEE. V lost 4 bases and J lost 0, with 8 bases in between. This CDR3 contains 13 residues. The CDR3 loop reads CASSTTASYEQYF. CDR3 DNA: TGTGCCAGCAGCACGACAGCCTCCTACGAGCAGTACTTC.

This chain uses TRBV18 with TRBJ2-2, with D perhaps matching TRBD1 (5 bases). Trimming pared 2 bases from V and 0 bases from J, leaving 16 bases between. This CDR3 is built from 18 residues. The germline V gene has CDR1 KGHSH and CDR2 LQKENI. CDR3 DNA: TGTGCCAGCTCACCAATACATGACAGACCCGCGAACACCGGGGAGCTGTTTTTT. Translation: CASSPIHDRPANTGELFF.

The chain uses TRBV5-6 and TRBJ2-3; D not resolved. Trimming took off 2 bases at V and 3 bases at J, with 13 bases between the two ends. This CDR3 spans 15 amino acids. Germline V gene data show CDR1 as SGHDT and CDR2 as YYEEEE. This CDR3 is CASSFPVAVTDTQYF. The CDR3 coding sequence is TGTGCCAGCAGCTTCCCTGTGGCGGTGACAGATACGCAGTATTTT.

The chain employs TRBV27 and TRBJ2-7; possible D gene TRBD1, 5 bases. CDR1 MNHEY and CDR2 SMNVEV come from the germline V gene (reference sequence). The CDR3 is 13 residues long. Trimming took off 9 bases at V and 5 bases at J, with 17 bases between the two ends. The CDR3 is CARKGIGAHEQYF. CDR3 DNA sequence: TGTGCCAGAAAAGGGATTGGGGCCCACGAGCAGTACTTC.

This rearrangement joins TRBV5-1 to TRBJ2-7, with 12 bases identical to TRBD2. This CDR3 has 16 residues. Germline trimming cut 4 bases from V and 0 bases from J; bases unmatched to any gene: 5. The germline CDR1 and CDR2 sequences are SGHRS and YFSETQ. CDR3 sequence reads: CASSPLGLAGSYEQYF. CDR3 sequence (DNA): TGCGCCAGCAGCCCCCTGGGACTAGCGGGCTCCTACGAGCAGTACTTC. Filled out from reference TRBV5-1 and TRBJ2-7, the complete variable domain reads KAGVTQTPRYLIKTRGQQVTLSCSPISGHRSVSWYQQTPGQGLQFLFEYFSETQRNKGNFPGRFSGRQFSNSRSEMNVSTLELGDSALYLCASSPLGLAGSYEQYFGPGTRLTVT.

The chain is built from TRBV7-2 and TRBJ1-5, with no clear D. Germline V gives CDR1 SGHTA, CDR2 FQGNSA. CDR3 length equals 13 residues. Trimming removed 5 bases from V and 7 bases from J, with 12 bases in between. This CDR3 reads CASSVRGQQPQHF. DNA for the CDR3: TGTGCCAGCAGCGTCCGGGGTCAGCAGCCCCAGCATTTT. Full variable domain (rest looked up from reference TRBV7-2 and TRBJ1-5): GAGVSQSPSNKVTEKGKDVELRCDPISGHTALYWYRQSLGQGLEFLIYFQGNSAPDKSGLPSDRFSAERTGGSVSTLTIQRTQQEDSAVYLCASSVRGQQPQHFGDGTRLSIL.

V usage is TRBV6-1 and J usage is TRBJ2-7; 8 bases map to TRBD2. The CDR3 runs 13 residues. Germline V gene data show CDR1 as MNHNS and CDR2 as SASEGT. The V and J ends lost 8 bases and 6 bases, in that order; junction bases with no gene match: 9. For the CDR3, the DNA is TGTGCCAGCTTTAGGACTAGCTCTGCCGAGCAGTACTTC. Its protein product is CASFRTSSAEQYF.

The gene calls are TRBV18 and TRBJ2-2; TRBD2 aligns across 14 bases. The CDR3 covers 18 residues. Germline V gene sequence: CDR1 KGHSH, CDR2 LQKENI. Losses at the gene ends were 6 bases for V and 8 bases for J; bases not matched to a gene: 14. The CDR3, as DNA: TGTGCCAGCTCGCCTCTCGGACTAGCGGGGGGAACCCGTGGGGAGCTGTTTTTT. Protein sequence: CASSPLGLAGGTRGELFF.

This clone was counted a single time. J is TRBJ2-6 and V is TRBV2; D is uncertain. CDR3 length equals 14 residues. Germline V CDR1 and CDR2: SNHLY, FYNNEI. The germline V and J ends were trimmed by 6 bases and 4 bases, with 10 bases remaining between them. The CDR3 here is CASSPGGGANVLTF. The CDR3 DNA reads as TGTGCCAGCAGCCCCGGCGGCGGGGCCAACGTCCTGACTTTC.

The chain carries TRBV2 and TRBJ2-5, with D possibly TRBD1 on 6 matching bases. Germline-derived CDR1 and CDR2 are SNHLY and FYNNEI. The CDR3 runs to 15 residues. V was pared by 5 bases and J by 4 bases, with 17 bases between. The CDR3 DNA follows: TGTGCCAGCAGTCGGACCGGGACAAGGGGAGAGACCCAGTACTTC. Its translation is CASSRTGTRGETQYF.

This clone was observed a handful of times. The CDR3 loop is CASTIRQGSEAFF. CDR3 nucleotides: TGTGCCAGCACCATCAGACAGGGATCTGAAGCTTTCTTT. This rearrangement joins TRBV2 to TRBJ1-1; TRBD1 matches at 7 bases. Trimming took 7 bases from V and 6 from J; bases not matched to a gene: 8. Germline values: CDR1 SNHLY, CDR2 FYNNEI. The CDR3 is made up of 13 amino acids.

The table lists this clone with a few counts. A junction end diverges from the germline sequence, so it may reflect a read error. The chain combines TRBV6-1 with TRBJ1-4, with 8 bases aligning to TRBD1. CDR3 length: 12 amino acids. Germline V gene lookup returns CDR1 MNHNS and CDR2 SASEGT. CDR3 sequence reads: CASSGRPGQVIF. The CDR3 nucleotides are TGTGCCAGCAGTGGACGACCGGGACAGGTGATTTTT.

This chain's CDR3 is CASSARGLAGVGELFF. The CDR3 DNA sequence: TGCGCCAGCAGTGCCCGCGGACTAGCGGGGGTCGGGGAGCTGTTTTTT. The chain links TRBV10-2 to TRBJ2-2; 13 nucleotides agree with TRBD2. Unmatched junction bases numbered 6, after V lost 4 bases and J lost 7 bases. CDR3 length equals 16 residues. Germline-derived CDR1 and CDR2 are WSHSY and SAAADI.

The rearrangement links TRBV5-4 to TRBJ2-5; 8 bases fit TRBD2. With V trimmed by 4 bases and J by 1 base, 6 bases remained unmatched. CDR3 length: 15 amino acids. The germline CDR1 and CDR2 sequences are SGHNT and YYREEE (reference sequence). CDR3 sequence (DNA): TGTGCCAGCAGCCTTAATAGCGGGGCCCAAGAGACCCAGTACTTC. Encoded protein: CASSLNSGAQETQYF.

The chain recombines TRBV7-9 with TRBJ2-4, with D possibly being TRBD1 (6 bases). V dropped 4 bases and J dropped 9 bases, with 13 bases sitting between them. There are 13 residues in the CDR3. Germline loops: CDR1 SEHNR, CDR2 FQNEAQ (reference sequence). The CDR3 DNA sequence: TGTGCCAGCAGCTACCGACAGGAGACCATTCAGTACTTC. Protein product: CASSYRQETIQYF.

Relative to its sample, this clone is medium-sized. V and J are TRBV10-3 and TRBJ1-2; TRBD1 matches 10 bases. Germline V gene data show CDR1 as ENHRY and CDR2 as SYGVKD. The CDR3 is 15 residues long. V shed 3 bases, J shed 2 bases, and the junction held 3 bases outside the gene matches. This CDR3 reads CAISEGTGDNYGYTF. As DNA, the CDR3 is TGTGCCATCAGTGAAGGGACAGGGGACAACTATGGCTACACCTTC.

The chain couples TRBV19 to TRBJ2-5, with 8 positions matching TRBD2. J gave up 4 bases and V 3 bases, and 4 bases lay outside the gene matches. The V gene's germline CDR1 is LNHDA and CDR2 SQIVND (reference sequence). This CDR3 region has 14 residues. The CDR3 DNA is TGTGCCAGTAGTATGCGGGGGGCGGGAGAGACCCAGTACTTC. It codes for CASSMRGAGETQYF.

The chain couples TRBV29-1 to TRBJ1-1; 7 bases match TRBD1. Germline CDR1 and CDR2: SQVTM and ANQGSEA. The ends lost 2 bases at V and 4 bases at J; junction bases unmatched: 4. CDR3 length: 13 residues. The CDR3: CSVEYRGSTEAFF. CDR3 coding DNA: TGCAGCGTTGAATACAGGGGATCCACTGAAGCTTTCTTT. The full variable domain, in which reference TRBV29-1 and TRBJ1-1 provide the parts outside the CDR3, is SAVISQKPSRDICQRGTSLTIQCQVDSQVTMMFWYRQQPGQSLTLIATANQGSEATYESGFVIDKFPISRPNLTFSTLTVSNMSPEDSSIYLCSVEYRGSTEAFFGQGTRLTVV.

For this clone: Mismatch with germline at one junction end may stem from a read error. CDR3: CASTLVGTGDYEQYF. The CDR3, as DNA: TGTGCCAGCACCTTGGTGGGGACAGGGGATTACGAGCAGTACTTC. This chain links TRBV5-5 with TRBJ2-7; 10 nucleotides agree with TRBD1. Germline V gene data show CDR1 as SGHKS and CDR2 as YYEKEE (reference sequence). This CDR3 contains 15 residues.

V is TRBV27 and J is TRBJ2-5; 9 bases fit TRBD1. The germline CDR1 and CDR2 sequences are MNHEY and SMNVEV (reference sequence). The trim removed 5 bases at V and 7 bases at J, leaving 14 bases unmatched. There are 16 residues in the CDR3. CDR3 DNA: TGTGCCAGCAGTGCAACTCCCGGGACAGGGAGTGGGACCCAGTACTTC. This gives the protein CASSATPGTGSGTQYF.

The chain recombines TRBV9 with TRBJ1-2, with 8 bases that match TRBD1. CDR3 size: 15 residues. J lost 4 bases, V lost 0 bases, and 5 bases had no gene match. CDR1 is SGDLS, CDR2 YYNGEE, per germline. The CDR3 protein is CASSVGGQGAYGYTF. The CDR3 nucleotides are TGTGCCAGCAGCGTAGGTGGGCAGGGGGCCTATGGCTACACCTTC.

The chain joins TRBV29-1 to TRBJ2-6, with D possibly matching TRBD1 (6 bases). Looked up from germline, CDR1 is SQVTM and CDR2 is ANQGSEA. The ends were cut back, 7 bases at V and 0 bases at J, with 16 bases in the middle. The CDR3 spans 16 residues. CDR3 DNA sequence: TGCAGCGCGAGCCGGGACACCGACTCTGGGGCCAACGTCCTGACTTTC. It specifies CSASRDTDSGANVLTF.